The entry below describes one T cell receptor beta chain. Antigen specificity is unknown. These data belong to a study of CD8+ T cells in alopecia areata. Per the germline V gene, CDR1 is MGHDK and CDR2 is SYGVNS. This CDR3 comprises 14 residues. V was pared by 3 bases and J by 3 bases, with 1 base of the junction left unmatched. Study-level results: Lesional scalp, especially alopecia totalis/universalis, showed higher clonality than normal scalp.

In alopecia areata patients, both lesional scalp punch biopsies and peripheral blood were collected. Extraction of RNA preceded its reverse transcription into cDNA, which served as the sequencing template. Method: immunoSEQ multiplex PCR; TCRdb's copy keeps in-frame clones and lacks some. The table records 130,000 to 150,000 clones, around 47% of them present only once. The chain has TRBV25-1 and TRBJ1-2; 10 nucleotides match TRBD1. The receptor comes from a human donor with alopecia areata. Sequenced material: CD4+ T cells sorted from blood. The CDR3 coding sequence is TGTGCCAGCAGTGACGGACAGGGGGACTATGGCTACACCTTC. Its protein is CASSDGQGDYGYTF.